The 25 T cell receptor beta chains below all came from one sample that was sequenced in a study of CD8 T cells in ankylosing spondylitis. Study-wide points: Several highly homologous variants made up a TCR beta motif, and this motif appeared characteristic of ankylosing spondylitis blood.

Their cognate antigens are unknown. TCRdb re-called the 5' RACE reads through MiXCR, storing one row per CDR3 protein. The sample yields about 540,000 distinct CDR3 sequences, roughly an eighth seen once. Sequencing used blood, either unsorted or a sorted T cell fraction (not recorded which). These receptors came from a male donor with ankylosing spondylitis.

This clonotype was seen only a few times. V usage is TRBV12-3 or TRBV12-4 and J usage is TRBJ2-1; D gene unclear. This CDR3 contains 12 residues. Trimming cost V 6 bases and J 9 bases, with 12 bases left between them. In nucleotides, the CDR3 is TGTGCCAGCAGGCGACTTTCTGGTGAGCAGTTCTTC. Its protein is CASRRLSGEQFF.

Only a few counts were recorded for this clonotype. The DNA of the CDR3 is TGTGCCAGCAGTGAAGCGGGGGCAGATTTAGGGGAGCTGTTTTTT. It codes for CASSEAGADLGELFF. The gene calls are TRBV6-1 and TRBJ2-2, with D possibly TRBD1 on 6 matching bases. This CDR3 contains 15 residues. Germline V gene lookup returns CDR1 MNHNS and CDR2 SASEGT. Trimming removed 0 bases at V and 8 bases at J, with 13 bases between.

This clonotype was found a few times. This chain connects TRBV5-1 to TRBJ2-1; perhaps TRBD2 as D (6 bases). In germline, CDR1 is SGHRS, CDR2 YFSETQ. Trimming pared 0 bases from V and 10 bases from J, leaving 20 bases between. The CDR3 has 16 residues. CDR3 sequence reads: CASSLDPGTGSGEQFF. The CDR3 bases are TGCGCCAGCAGCTTGGACCCGGGGACGGGGAGCGGGGAGCAGTTCTTC.

The chain joins TRBV24-1 to TRBJ2-1; D not certain. Germline CDR1 and CDR2: KGHDR and SFDVKD. V was cut by 6 bases and J by 6 bases, with 8 bases left in between. The CDR3 has 12 amino acids. The CDR3 DNA follows: TGTGCCACCAGTAAGGGTAGCAATGAGCAGTTCTTC. It codes for CATSKGSNEQFF.

V gene TRBV12-3 or TRBV12-4 combines with J gene TRBJ1-1; no clear D gene. V lost 3 bases to trimming and J lost 8 bases, with 13 bases between them. This CDR3 is built from 13 residues. The CDR3 bases are TGTGCCAGCAGTTTTGGAGGATCTAGGGAAGCTTTCTTT. Translation: CASSFGGSREAFF.

This sequence joins TRBV6-1 and TRBJ1-2, with 11 bases identical to TRBD1. The CDR3 spans 15 residues. V was clipped by 6 bases and J by 5 bases; unmatched bases: 8. Germline CDR1 reads MNHNS; CDR2 reads SASEGT. For the CDR3, the DNA is TGTGCCAGCAGGGCCGGGACAGGGGGAGGATATGGCTACACCTTC. Translation gives CASRAGTGGGYGYTF.

The chain uses TRBV7-2 and TRBJ2-5, with D possibly matching TRBD2 (5 bases). The CDR3 is made up of 14 amino acids. V was pared by 3 bases and J by 2 bases, with 10 bases between. CDR1 is SGHTA, CDR2 FQGNSA, per germline. The CDR3 is CASSFGLKQETQYF. In DNA form, the CDR3 reads TGTGCCAGCAGCTTCGGACTGAAACAAGAGACCCAGTACTTC.

The rearrangement uses TRBV5-4 and TRBJ1-6; 7 bases are shared with TRBD1. Germline V gene lookup returns CDR1 SGHNT and CDR2 YYREEE (reference sequence). The CDR3 runs to 14 residues. J gave up 7 bases and V 3 bases, and 4 bases lay outside the gene matches. Here the CDR3 DNA reads TGTGCCAGCAGCTCCGGGACAGAGAATTCACCCCTCCACTTT. It yields the protein CASSSGTENSPLHF.

This clonotype was seen a handful of times. V is TRBV20-1 and J is TRBJ2-3, with TRBD2 matching 10 bases. CDR3 length: 14 amino acids. V lost 5 bases and J lost 4; bases outside the gene matches: 6. The germline gives CDR1 DFQATT, CDR2 SNEGSKA (reference sequence). The CDR3 nucleotides are TGCAGTGCTCTAGCGGGAGAGGGGGCAGATACGCAGTATTTT. This translates into CSALAGEGADTQYF.

The chain uses TRBV29-1 and TRBJ2-5; unclear D gene. From germline, CDR1 is SQVTM and CDR2 ANQGSEA. The germline V and J ends were trimmed by 1 base and 3 bases, with 3 bases remaining between them. The CDR3 has 11 residues. The CDR3 region is CSVEGEETQYF. In DNA form, the CDR3 reads TGCAGCGTTGAAGGGGAAGAGACCCAGTACTTC.

V gene TRBV3-1 combines with J gene TRBJ2-2; D unresolved. The CDR3 runs to 13 residues. Germline V gives CDR1 LGHDT, CDR2 YNNKEL (reference sequence). Trimming took 5 bases from V and 5 from J, leaving 9 bases between them. The CDR3 region is CASSAEVTGELFF. CDR3 nucleotides: TGTGCCAGCAGCGCAGAGGTGACCGGGGAGCTGTTTTTT.

The J gene is TRBJ2-3, the V gene TRBV3-1; 8 positions match TRBD1. The ends lost 10 bases at V and 7 bases at J; junction bases unmatched: 13. The CDR3 is 14 amino acids. Per the germline V gene, CDR1 is LGHDT and CDR2 is YNNKEL (reference sequence). The CDR3 region has the DNA TGTGCCACCGGACAGGGAACAGGAGTGCATACGCAGTATTTT. Protein: CATGQGTGVHTQYF.

This clonotype occurred a few times. V and J are TRBV10-3 and TRBJ2-7, with D perhaps given as TRBD1 or TRBD2 (5 bases each). Between the trimmed V and J ends, which lost 8 bases and 3 bases, there was a span of 8 bases. The CDR3 covers 11 residues. The germline V gene has CDR1 ENHRY and CDR2 SYGVKD. The CDR3 is CAIGAGYEQYV. For the CDR3, the DNA is TGTGCCATCGGGGCGGGCTACGAGCAGTACGTC.

This clonotype has ten or more counts. The chain employs TRBV20-1 and TRBJ2-7; 11 nucleotides align to TRBD2. This CDR3 contains 13 residues. J lost 3 bases, V lost 3 bases, and 1 base had no gene match. Germline CDR1 and CDR2: DFQATT and SNEGSKA (reference sequence). For the CDR3, the DNA is TGCAGTGCTAGGGGACTAGCGGACTACGAGCAGTACTTC. Translating it yields CSARGLADYEQYF.

The chain uses TRBV9 and TRBJ2-1; 8 bases agree with TRBD2. CDR3 length equals 16 residues. V shed 0 bases, J shed 7 bases, and the junction held 9 bases outside the gene matches. CDR1 is SGDLS, CDR2 YYNGEE, per germline. This chain's CDR3 is CASSVVPSGSGNEQFF. The CDR3 DNA follows: TGTGCCAGCAGCGTAGTCCCTAGCGGGTCTGGTAATGAGCAGTTCTTC.

This clonotype was found a few times. The chain combines TRBV2 with TRBJ2-1; D possibly corresponds to TRBD2 (6 bases). CDR1 is SNHLY, CDR2 FYNNEI, per germline. Deletions cut 6 bases from V and 0 bases from J, with 9 bases between. This CDR3 contains 14 residues. CDR3 nucleotides: TGTGCCAGCAGCCCTAGCGTCTCCTACAATGAGCAGTTCTTC. Translated, it gives CASSPSVSYNEQFF.

This clonotype has only a few counts. The chain is built from TRBV4-2 and TRBJ2-3; perhaps TRBD2 as D (5 bases). The germline CDR1 and CDR2 sequences are LGHNA and YNFKEQ. V was trimmed by 4 bases and J by 0 bases, leaving 17 bases between them. The length of the CDR3 is 17 residues. Here the CDR3 reads CASSRRADGASTDTQYF. The CDR3 DNA reads as TGTGCCAGCAGCCGCAGAGCGGACGGAGCTAGCACAGATACGCAGTATTTT.

V is TRBV4-1 and J is TRBJ2-7; 10 bases map to TRBD1. Germline lookup yields CDR1 MGHRA and CDR2 YSYEKL. Trimming at V came to 1 base and at J to 7 bases, leaving 4 bases not matched to a gene. This CDR3 has 14 amino acids. The CDR3 protein is CASSQGQGAVEQYV. The CDR3 DNA follows: TGCGCCAGCAGCCAAGGACAGGGGGCGGTGGAGCAGTACGTC.

This chain connects TRBV14 to TRBJ2-1; TRBD2 agrees at 8 bases. This CDR3 is 15 amino acids long. Germline CDR1 is SGHDN and CDR2 is FVKESK. Unmatched junction bases numbered 5, after V lost 2 bases and J lost 5 bases. CDR3 bases: TGTGCCAGCAGCCAACCCGGGACTAGGGACAATGAGCAGTTCTTC. It specifies CASSQPGTRDNEQFF.

In this sample, this clonotype turned up many times. The chain joins TRBV5-5 to TRBJ2-1, with D maybe TRBD2 (5 bases). Germline-derived CDR1 and CDR2 are SGHKS and YYEKEE (reference sequence). The CDR3 covers 15 residues. Deletions cut 0 bases from V and 2 bases from J, with 9 bases between. CDR3 residues: CASSLGPGTYNEQFF. Here the CDR3 DNA reads TGTGCCAGCAGCTTGGGCCCGGGAACCTACAATGAGCAGTTCTTC.

This sequence joins TRBV6-4 and TRBJ2-1; D ambiguous. In germline, CDR1 is MRHNA, CDR2 SNTAGT. CDR3 length equals 12 residues. V was shortened by 2 bases and J by 4 bases, with 3 bases between the two germline ends. The CDR3 bases are TGTGCCAGCAGTGACACTTACAATGAGCAGTTCTTC. This codes for CASSDTYNEQFF.

The sample holds one count of this clonotype. The chain uses TRBV7-6 and TRBJ2-5; 13 nucleotides line up with TRBD2. Germline V gives CDR1 SGHVS, CDR2 FNYEAQ. The CDR3 is made up of 15 amino acids. V lost 4 bases and J lost 5; bases outside the gene matches: 4. Here the CDR3 reads CASSWTSGSFETQYF. The CDR3 nucleotides are TGTGCCAGCAGCTGGACTAGCGGGAGTTTTGAGACCCAGTACTTC.

The chain recombines TRBV6-1 with TRBJ2-1; TRBD2 might be the D (5 bases). V gave up 6 bases and J gave up 5 bases, with 17 bases separating them. The CDR3 runs 15 residues. Germline V CDR1 and CDR2: MNHNS, SASEGT. The CDR3 here is CASRPVRGQNNEQFF. Written as DNA, the CDR3 is TGTGCCAGCAGACCAGTCCGAGGGCAGAACAATGAGCAGTTCTTC.

There are a few counts of this clonotype. The chain joins TRBV7-2 to TRBJ1-1; D possibly corresponds to TRBD1 (5 bases). Trimming left V 7 bases short and J 4 bases short, with 13 bases between. Germline values: CDR1 SGHTA, CDR2 FQGNSA. The CDR3 is made up of 13 amino acids. The CDR3 nucleotides read TGTGCCAGCAACCTCTGGGGGGGCACTGAAGCTTTCTTT. The encoded protein is CASNLWGGTEAFF.

The gene calls are TRBV5-5 and TRBJ1-2; D call uncertain. CDR1 and CDR2 (germline): SGHKS, YYEKEE (reference sequence). The germline V and J ends were trimmed by 4 bases and 6 bases, with 10 bases remaining between them. The length of the CDR3 is 12 residues. The CDR3 DNA reads TGTGCCAGCAGCGAGGGAGAACATGGCTACACCTTC. It specifies CASSEGEHGYTF.